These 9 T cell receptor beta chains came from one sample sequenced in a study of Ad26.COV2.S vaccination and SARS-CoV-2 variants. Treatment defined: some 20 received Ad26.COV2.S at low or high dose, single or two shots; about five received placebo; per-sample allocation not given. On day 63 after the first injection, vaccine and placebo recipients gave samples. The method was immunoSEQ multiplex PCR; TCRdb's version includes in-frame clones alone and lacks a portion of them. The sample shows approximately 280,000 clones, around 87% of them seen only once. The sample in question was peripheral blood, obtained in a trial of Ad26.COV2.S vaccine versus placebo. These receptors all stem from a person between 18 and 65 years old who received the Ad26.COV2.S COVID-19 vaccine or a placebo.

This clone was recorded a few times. CDR3 nucleotide sequence: TGTGCCAGCAGCTTGTCTAGCGGCAGAAACAATGAGCAGTTCTTC. It codes for CASSLSSGRNNEQFF. This chain links TRBV5-4 with TRBJ2-1, with 7 bases that match TRBD2. The germline V gene encodes CDR1 SGHNT and CDR2 YYREEE (reference sequence). This CDR3 has 15 residues. The V and J ends lost 1 base and 5 bases, in that order; junction bases with no gene match: 6.

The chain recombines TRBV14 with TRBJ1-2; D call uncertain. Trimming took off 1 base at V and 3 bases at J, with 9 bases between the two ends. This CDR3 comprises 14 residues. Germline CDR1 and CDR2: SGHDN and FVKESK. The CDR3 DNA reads TGTGCCAGCAGCCAAGCCGGGGTATACTATGGCTACACCTTC. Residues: CASSQAGVYYGYTF.

CDR3 protein: CASRFAGGEKLFF. CDR3 bases: TGCGCCAGCAGGTTCGCCGGAGGGGAAAAACTGTTTTTT. V and J are TRBV10-2 and TRBJ1-4; D remains unclear. Germline V gene lookup returns CDR1 WSHSY and CDR2 SAAADI. The CDR3 extends over 13 amino acids. The ends were cut back, 6 bases at V and 8 bases at J, with 13 bases in the middle.

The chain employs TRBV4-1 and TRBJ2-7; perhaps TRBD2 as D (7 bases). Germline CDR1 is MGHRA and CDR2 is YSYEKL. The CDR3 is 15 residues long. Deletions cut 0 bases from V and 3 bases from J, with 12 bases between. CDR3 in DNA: TGCGCCAGCAGCCAAGAGCTGAGGGGGGGCTACGAGCAGTACTTC. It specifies CASSQELRGGYEQYF.

CDR3 coding DNA: TGTGCCAGCAGCTTAGAACGTCGACAGGGTGATCATGGCTACACCTTC. Protein product: CASSLERRQGDHGYTF. J is TRBJ1-2 and V is TRBV7-2; 7 bases fit TRBD1. Per germline, CDR1 SGHTA and CDR2 FQGNSA. Trimming cost V 1 base and J 6 bases; bases outside gene matches: 11. The CDR3 is 16 residues long.

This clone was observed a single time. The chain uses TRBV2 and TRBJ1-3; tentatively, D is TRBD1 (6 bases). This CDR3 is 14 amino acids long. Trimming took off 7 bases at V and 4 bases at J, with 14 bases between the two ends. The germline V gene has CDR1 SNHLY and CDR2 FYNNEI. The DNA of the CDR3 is TGTGCCAGCATCCTCGGGACAATGGGAAACACCATATATTTT. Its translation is CASILGTMGNTIYF.

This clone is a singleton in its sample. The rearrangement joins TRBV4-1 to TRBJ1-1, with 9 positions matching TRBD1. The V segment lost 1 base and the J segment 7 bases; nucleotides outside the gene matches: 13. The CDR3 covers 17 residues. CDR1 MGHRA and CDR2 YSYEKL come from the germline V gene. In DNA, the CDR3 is TGCGCCAGCAGCCAAGGCCACAGGGGGCAAGGAAAGGGTGAAGCTTTCTTT. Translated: CASSQGHRGQGKGEAFF.

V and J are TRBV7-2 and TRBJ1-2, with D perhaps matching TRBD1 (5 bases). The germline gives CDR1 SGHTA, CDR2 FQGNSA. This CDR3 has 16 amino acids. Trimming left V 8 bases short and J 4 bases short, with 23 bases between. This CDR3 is CASELSPARQGYGYTF. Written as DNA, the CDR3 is TGTGCCAGCGAGCTTTCCCCCGCCAGGCAGGGCTATGGCTACACCTTC.

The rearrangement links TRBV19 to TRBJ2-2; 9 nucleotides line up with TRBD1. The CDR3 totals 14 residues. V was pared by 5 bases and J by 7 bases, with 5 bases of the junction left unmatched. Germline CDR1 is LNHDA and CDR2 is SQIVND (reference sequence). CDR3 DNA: TGTGCCAGTAGTTTAACAGGGGGCAGCGGGGAGCTGTTTTTT. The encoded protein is CASSLTGGSGELFF.